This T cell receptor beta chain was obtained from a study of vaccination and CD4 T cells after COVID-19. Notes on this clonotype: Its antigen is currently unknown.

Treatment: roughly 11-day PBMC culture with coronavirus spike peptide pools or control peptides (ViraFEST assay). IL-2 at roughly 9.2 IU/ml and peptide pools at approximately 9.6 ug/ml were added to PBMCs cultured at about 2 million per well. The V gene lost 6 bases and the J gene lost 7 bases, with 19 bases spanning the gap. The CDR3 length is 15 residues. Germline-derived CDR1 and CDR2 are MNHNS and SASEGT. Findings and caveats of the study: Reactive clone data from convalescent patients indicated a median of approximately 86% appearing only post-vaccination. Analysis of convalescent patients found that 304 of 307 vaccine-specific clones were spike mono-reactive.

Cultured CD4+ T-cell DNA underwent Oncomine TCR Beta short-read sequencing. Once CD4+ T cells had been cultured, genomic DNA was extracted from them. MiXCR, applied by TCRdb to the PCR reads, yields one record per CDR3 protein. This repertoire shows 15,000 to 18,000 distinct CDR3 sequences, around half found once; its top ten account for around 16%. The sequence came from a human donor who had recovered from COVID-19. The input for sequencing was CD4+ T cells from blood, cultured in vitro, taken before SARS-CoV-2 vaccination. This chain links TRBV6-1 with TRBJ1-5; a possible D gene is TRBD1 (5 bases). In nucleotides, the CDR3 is TGTGCCAGCAGCCCGTTGGCTCCGGGGACCCAGCCCCAGCATTTT. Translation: CASSPLAPGTQPQHF.